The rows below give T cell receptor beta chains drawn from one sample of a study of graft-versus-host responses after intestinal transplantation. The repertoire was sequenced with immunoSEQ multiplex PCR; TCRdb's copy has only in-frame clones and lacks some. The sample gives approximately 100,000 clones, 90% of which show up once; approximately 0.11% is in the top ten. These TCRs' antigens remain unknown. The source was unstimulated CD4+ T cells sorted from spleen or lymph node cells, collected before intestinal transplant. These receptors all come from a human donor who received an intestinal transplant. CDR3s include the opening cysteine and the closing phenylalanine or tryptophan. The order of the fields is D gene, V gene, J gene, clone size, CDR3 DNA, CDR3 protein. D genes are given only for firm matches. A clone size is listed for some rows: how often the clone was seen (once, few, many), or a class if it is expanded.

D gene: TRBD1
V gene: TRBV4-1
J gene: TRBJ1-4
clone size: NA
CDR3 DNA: TGCGCCAGCAGCCAACACAGGGGGCGTGATGAAAAACTGTTTTTT
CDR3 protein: CASSQHRGRDEKLFF

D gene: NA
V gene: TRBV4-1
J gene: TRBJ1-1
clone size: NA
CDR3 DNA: TGCGCCAGCAGTCTCGACAGGCTTCCCCCGAACACTGAAGCTTTCTTT
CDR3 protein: CASSLDRLPPNTEAFF

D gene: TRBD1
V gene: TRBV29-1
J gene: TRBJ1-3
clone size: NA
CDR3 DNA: TGCAGCGTTCTTAGGACAGGGGTCTCTGGAAACACCATATATTTT
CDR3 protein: CSVLRTGVSGNTIYF

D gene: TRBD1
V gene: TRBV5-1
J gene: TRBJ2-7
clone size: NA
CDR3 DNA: TGCGCCAGCAGCTGGAACCCGGGACAGGGAACCCACGAGCAGTACTTC
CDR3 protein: CASSWNPGQGTHEQYF

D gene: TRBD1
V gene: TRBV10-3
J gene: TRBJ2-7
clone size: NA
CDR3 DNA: TGTGCCATCAGTGGGGCCGGACAGGGCGCAAACGAGCAGTACTTC
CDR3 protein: CAISGAGQGANEQYF

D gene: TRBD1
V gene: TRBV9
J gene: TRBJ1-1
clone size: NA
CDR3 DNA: TGTGCCAGCAGCGCCACTGACAGGGGCTACGCTGAAGCTTTCTTT
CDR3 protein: CASSATDRGYAEAFF

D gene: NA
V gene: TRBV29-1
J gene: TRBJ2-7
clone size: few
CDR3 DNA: TGCAGCGTTGTATCGCAGGGCAGCTCCTACGAGCAGTACTTC
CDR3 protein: CSVVSQGSSYEQYF

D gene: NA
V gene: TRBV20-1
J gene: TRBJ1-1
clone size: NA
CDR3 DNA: TGCAGACTGGAGAAGAACACTGAAGCTTTCTTT
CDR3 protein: CRLEKNTEAFF

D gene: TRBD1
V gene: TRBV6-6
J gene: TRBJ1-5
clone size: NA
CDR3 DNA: TGTGCCAGCAGTCCGTTGACAGGGGGCTACCAGCCCCAGCATTTT
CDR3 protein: CASSPLTGGYQPQHF

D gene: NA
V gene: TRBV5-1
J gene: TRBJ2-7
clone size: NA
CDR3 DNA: TGCGCCAGCAGCTTGTGGGACACGTCCTACGAGCAGTACTTC
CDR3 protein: CASSLWDTSYEQYF

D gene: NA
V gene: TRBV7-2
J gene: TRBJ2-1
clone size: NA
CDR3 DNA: TGTGCCAGCAGCCCGCAGGGCAGGGGCTATGAGCAGTTCTTC
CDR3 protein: CASSPQGRGYEQFF

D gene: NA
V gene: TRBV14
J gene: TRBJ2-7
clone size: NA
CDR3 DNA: TGTGCCAGCAGCCACAACGAGCAGTACTTC
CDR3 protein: CASSHNEQYF

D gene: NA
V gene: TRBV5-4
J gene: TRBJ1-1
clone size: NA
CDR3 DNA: TGTGCTAGCAGCTTACAGAACACTGAAGCTTTCTTT
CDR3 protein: CASSLQNTEAFF

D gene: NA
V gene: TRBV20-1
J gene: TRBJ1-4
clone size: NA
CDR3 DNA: TGCAGTGCTCGGTCTTGGGAAAAACTGTTTTTT
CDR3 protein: CSARSWEKLFF

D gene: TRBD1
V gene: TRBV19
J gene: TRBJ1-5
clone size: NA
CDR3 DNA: TGTGCCAGTAGTCCGGGACAGTTGAATCAGCCCCAGCATTTT
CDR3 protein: CASSPGQLNQPQHF

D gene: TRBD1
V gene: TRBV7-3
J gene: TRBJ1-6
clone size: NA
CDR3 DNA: TGTGCCAGCAGCCAGCTTGGGACAGGGAATTCACCCCTCCACTTT
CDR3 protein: CASSQLGTGNSPLHF

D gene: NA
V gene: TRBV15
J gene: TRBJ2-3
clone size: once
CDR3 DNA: TGTGCCACCAGCGTGGGAGGCAACTCCCCGCAGTATTTT
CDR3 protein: CATSVGGNSPQYF

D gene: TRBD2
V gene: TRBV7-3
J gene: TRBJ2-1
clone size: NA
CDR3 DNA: TGTGCCAGCAGCTTGACTAGCGGGGGGGCCAATGAGCAGTTCTTC
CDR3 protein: CASSLTSGGANEQFF

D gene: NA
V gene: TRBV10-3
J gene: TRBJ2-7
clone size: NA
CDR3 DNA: TGTGCCACCGTGTCGGACATCTCCTACGAGCAGTACTTC
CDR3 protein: CATVSDISYEQYF

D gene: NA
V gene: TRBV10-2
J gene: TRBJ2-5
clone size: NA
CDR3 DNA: TGCGCCACCACGGCTGGTCCCGATCAATCGGGGTGGTACTTC
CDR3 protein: CATTAGPDQSGWYF

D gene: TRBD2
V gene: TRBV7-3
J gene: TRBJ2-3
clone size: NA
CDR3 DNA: TGTGCCAGCAGCTTAAGGCTAGCGGGGGGACCGGGCACAGATACGCAGTATTTT
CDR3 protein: CASSLRLAGGPGTDTQYF

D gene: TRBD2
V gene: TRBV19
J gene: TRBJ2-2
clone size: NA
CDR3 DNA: TGTGCCAGTACCGAGCGGGGGGGCTACACCGGGGAGCTGTTTTTT
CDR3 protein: CASTERGGYTGELFF

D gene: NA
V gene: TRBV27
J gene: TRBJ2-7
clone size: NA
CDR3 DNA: TGTGCCAGCAGTTTAAACAGGAACTACGAGCAGTACTTC
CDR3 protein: CASSLNRNYEQYF

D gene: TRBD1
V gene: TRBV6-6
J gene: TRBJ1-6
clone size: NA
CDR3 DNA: TGTGCCAGCAGTAACAGGGGTAATTCACCCCTCCACTTT
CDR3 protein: CASSNRGNSPLHF

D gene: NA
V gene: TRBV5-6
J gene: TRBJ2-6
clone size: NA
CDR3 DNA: TGTGCCAGCAGCTTTAGCCCCACCTCTGGGGCCAACGTCCTGACTTTC
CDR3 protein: CASSFSPTSGANVLTF

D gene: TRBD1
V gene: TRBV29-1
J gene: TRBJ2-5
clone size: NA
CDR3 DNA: TGCAGCGCGGGACAGGGGCGAGAGACCCAGTACTTC
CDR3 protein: CSAGQGRETQYF

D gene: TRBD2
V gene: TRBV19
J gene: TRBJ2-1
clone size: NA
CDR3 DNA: TGTGCCAGTAGGACCGGGACTAGATCTATTGGTGAGCAGTTCTTC
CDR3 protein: CASRTGTRSIGEQFF

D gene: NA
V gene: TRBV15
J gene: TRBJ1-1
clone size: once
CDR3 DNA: TGTGCCACCAGATGGAGGCAGGACACTGAAGCTTTCTTT
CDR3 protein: CATRWRQDTEAFF

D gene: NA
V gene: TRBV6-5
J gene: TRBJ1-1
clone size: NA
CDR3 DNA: TGTGCCAGCAGGGAGGGGACTGAAGCTTTCTTT
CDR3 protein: CASREGTEAFF

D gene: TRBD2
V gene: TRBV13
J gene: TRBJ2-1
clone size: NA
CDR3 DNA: TGTGCCAGCAGCTTAGAGGCTTTCGTAAGCGGGGGGCCGTCCTACAATGAGCAGTTCTTC
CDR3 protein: CASSLEAFVSGGPSYNEQFF

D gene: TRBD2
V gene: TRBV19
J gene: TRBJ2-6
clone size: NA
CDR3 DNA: TGTGCCAGTAGCCTCGGCGGGAGCTCTGGGGCCAACGTCCTGACTTTC
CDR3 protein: CASSLGGSSGANVLTF

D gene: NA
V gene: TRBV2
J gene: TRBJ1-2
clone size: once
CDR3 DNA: TGTGCCAGCAGACCGACTGAAGCTAACTATGGCTACACCTTC
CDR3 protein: CASRPTEANYGYTF

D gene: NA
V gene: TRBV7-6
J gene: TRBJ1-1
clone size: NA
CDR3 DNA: TGTGCCAGCAGCTTGGCGGAGAACACTGAAGCTTTCTTT
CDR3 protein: CASSLAENTEAFF

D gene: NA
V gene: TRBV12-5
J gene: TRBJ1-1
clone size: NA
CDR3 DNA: TGTGCTAGTGGTTTGGCGACGGGAACCAACACTGAAGCTTTCTTT
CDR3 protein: CASGLATGTNTEAFF

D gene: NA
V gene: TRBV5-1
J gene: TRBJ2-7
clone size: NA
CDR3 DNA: TGCGCCAGCAGCTCCGGACAGACCCTCTACGAGCAGTACTTC
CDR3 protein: CASSSGQTLYEQYF

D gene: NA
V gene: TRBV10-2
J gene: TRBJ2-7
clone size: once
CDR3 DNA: TGCGCCAGCAGTGAGTCTAGTAGCTTTTACGAGCAGTACTTC
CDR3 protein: CASSESSSFYEQYF

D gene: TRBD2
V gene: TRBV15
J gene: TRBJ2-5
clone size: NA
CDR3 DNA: TGTGCCACCAGCAAAAAACTAGCGGGGGTGGAGACCCAGTACTTC
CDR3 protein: CATSKKLAGVETQYF

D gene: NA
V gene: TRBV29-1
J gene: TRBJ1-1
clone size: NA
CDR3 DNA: TGCAGCGTTGTTAAGAGCGCGGGAACTGAAGCTTTCTTT
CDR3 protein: CSVVKSAGTEAFF